The entry that follows covers one T cell receptor beta chain sequence. Its antigen remains unknown. The investigators sampled blood at baseline, at cycle 4 day 1, and at cycle 7 day 1. CDR1 SNHLY and CDR2 FYNNEI come from the germline V gene. The CDR3 consists of 14 residues. The J segment lost 2 bases and the V segment lost 6 bases, leaving 6 bases of the junction unmatched. The data were obtained in a study of OX40 agonist ivuxolimab in advanced cancers. Profiled with immunoSEQ multiplex PCR; TCRdb holds only in-frame clones, not every one. The table lists about 34,000 clones, around nine tenths of them singletons. Study-wide results and caveats: More expanded clones were seen, on average, in CD8+ T cells than in CD4+. In a subset of nonresponders, normalized T-cell clonal expansion was also low.

The input for sequencing was CD4+ or CD8+ T cells sorted from blood, taken in a trial of the OX40 agonist ivuxolimab. The chain combines TRBV2 with TRBJ2-5; 7 bases are a match to TRBD1. The clonotype was recovered from an adult with an advanced solid tumor such as melanoma, head and neck, liver or kidney cancer. CDR3 coding DNA: TGTGCCAGCAGGAAAGGGACAGAACAAGAGACCCAGTACTTC. Translation gives CASRKGTEQETQYF.